The rows below give T cell receptor beta chains drawn from one sample of a study of blood T cell repertoires in COVID-19. Clones were sequenced by immunoSEQ multiplex PCR, and TCRdb holds only the in-frame ones, with some missing. The sample yields around 310,000 clones, roughly 90% seen once. Input material: peripheral blood. The receptors come from a woman between 45 and 60 years old with active or convalescent COVID-19. Both conserved end residues are part of each CDR3. The D gene is left open where the match is weak. Not every row has a clone size; where given, it reads once, few, many or a size class.

>NA|TRBV28|NA|TRBJ2-6
CASIGSGANVLTF
TGTGCCAGCATCGGCTCTGGGGCCAACGTCCTGACTTTC
>NA|TRBV5-1|NA|TRBJ2-5
CASSLWAGAQETQYF
TGCGCCAGCAGCTTGTGGGCGGGGGCCCAAGAGACCCAGTACTTC
>NA|TRBV20-1|NA|TRBJ1-1
CSASGRLNTEAFF
TGCAGTGCTAGTGGGAGATTGAACACTGAAGCTTTCTTT
>NA|TRBV6-5|TRBD1|TRBJ2-5
CASSKGQGSSTQYF
TGTGCCAGCAGTAAGGGACAGGGTTCATCGACCCAGTACTTC
>NA|TRBV7-6|NA|TRBJ2-5
CASSPSAGRETQYF
TGTGCCAGCAGCCCATCTGCGGGGAGGGAGACCCAGTACTTC
>NA|TRBV2|NA|TRBJ1-3
CASIKAQFISGNTIYF
TGTGCCAGCATCAAAGCCCAATTCATCTCTGGAAACACCATATATTTT
>once|TRBV5-1|NA|TRBJ1-1
CASSFAENTEAFF
TGCGCCAGCAGCTTCGCAGAAAACACTGAAGCTTTCTTT
>NA|TRBV7-8|NA|TRBJ1-1
CASSLVQNTEAFF
TGTGCCAGCAGCTTAGTACAGAACACTGAAGCTTTCTTT
>NA|TRBV2|TRBD1|TRBJ2-1
CASSGDRETYNEQFF
TGTGCCAGCAGCGGAGACAGGGAAACCTACAATGAGCAGTTCTTC
>few|TRBV5-1|NA|TRBJ2-7
CASSLGGVRGYEQYF
TGCGCCAGCAGCTTGGGGGGAGTTCGGGGCTACGAGCAGTACTTC
>few|TRBV4-3|TRBD1|TRBJ1-1
CASSQVLGTGTNTEAFF
TGCGCCAGCAGCCAAGTCCTCGGGACAGGAACTAACACTGAAGCTTTCTTT
>NA|TRBV7-9|TRBD1|TRBJ1-3
CASSSLSLYSGQRANTIYF
TGTGCCAGCAGCTCCCTCTCCCTATATTCGGGACAGAGGGCAAACACCATATATTTT
>NA|TRBV18|TRBD2|TRBJ2-7
CASSRLRTSGRVSSYEQYF
TGTGCCAGCTCACGCCTCCGGACTAGCGGGAGGGTAAGCTCCTACGAGCAGTACTTC
>NA|TRBV4-1|TRBD2|TRBJ2-5
CASSLRIAGGKETQYF
TGCGCCAGCAGCCTCCGAATAGCGGGGGGGAAGGAGACCCAGTACTTC
>once|TRBV12-2|NA|TRBJ2-7
CASRLASGLAVRLYEQYF
TGTGCAAGTCGCTTAGCGTCGGGACTAGCGGTTCGTCTCTACGAGCAGTACTTC
>NA|TRBV9|NA|TRBJ2-2
CASSVDRDTGELFF
TGTGCCAGCAGCGTAGACAGGGACACCGGGGAGCTGTTTTTT
>NA|TRBV23-1|NA|TRBJ1-3
CATQELLLVNTIYF
TGCGCCACCCAGGAATTGCTGCTGGTGAACACCATATATTTT
>NA|TRBV10-3|TRBD1|TRBJ2-7
CAISPGQGYEQYF
TGTGCCATCAGCCCTGGACAGGGGTACGAGCAGTACTTC
>few|TRBV5-1|TRBD1|TRBJ2-5
CASSIGTAPGETQYF
TGCGCCAGCAGCATCGGGACAGCACCAGGGGAGACCCAGTACTTC
>NA|TRBV3-1/TRBV3-2|NA|TRBJ2-1
CASSLSSGGYEQFF
TGTGCCAGCAGCCTTTCCTCGGGGGGCTATGAGCAGTTCTTC
>NA|TRBV9|TRBD1|TRBJ1-4
CASSVRGTGNEKLFF
TGTGCCAGCAGCGTACGTGGGACAGGGAACGAAAAACTGTTTTTT
>NA|TRBV11-2|NA|TRBJ1-2
CASSLGQSYGYTF
TGTGCCAGCAGCCTTGGACAGAGCTATGGCTACACCTTC
>NA|TRBV7-9|NA|TRBJ2-7
CASSPPGTGSSYEQYF
TGTGCCAGCAGCCCACCCGGGACTGGGAGCTCCTACGAGCAGTACTTC
>NA|TRBV4-1|NA|TRBJ1-2
CASSQRGGGSSVGYTF
TGCGCCAGCAGCCAAAGGGGAGGAGGGTCTTCGGTTGGCTACACCTTC
>NA|TRBV14|NA|TRBJ1-2
CASNPGSLGYTF
TGTGCCAGCAACCCGGGTTCTCTGGGCTACACCTTC
>NA|TRBV4-2|NA|TRBJ2-1
CASSQDILASNEQFF
TGTGCCAGCAGCCAAGATATTTTAGCTAGCAATGAGCAGTTCTTC
>NA|TRBV24-1|TRBD1|TRBJ2-7
CATSDPTGNEQYF
TGTGCCACCAGTGATCCGACAGGGAACGAGCAGTACTTC
>NA|TRBV6-4|NA|TRBJ2-7
CASRQHLLYLGYPSRDEQYF
TGTGCCAGCAGGCAGCATCTACTATACCTAGGCTATCCGAGTCGGGACGAGCAGTACTTC
>NA|TRBV30|NA|TRBJ2-3
CAWSPITDTQYF
TGTGCCTGGAGTCCTATTACAGATACGCAGTATTTT
>NA|TRBV11-2|NA|TRBJ2-5
CASSPDVSKRQGTQYF
TGTGCCAGCAGCCCCGACGTTTCAAAGCGCCAAGGGACCCAGTACTTC
>NA|TRBV11-2|NA|TRBJ1-1
CASSLDSYYTEAFF
TGTGCCAGCAGCTTGGACAGTTATTACACTGAAGCTTTCTTT
>NA|TRBV11-2|TRBD2|TRBJ2-1
CASSLGLAGWDEQFF
TGTGCCAGCAGCTTAGGGCTAGCGGGGTGGGATGAGCAGTTCTTC
>NA|TRBV18|TRBD1|TRBJ1-1
CASSRKGQGTIAEAFF
TGTGCCAGCTCACGGAAAGGACAGGGGACAATCGCTGAAGCTTTCTTT
>once|TRBV12-3/TRBV12-4|NA|TRBJ2-1
CASSPFGEQFF
TGTGCCAGCAGTCCCTTCGGTGAGCAGTTCTTC
>NA|TRBV25-1|NA|TRBJ1-6
CASSEVGDSRNSPLHF
TGTGCCAGCAGTGAAGTAGGGGACTCTCGGAATTCACCCCTCCACTTT
>NA|TRBV27|TRBD2|TRBJ2-4
CASSLSSSGGRNIQYF
TGTGCCAGCAGTTTGTCATCTAGCGGGGGGCGAAACATTCAGTACTTC
>NA|TRBV28|NA|TRBJ2-7
CASSFRSVYEQYF
TGTGCCAGCAGTTTCAGGTCTGTCTACGAGCAGTACTTC
>NA|TRBV6-5|TRBD2|TRBJ2-1
CASSYSGLAVGEQFF
TGTGCCAGCAGTTACTCGGGACTAGCTGTAGGTGAGCAGTTCTTC
>NA|TRBV12-3/TRBV12-4|NA|TRBJ1-6
CASSRRVNSPLHF
TGTGCCAGCAGCCGTCGGGTGAATTCACCCCTCCACTTT
>NA|TRBV30|NA|TRBJ2-3
CAWSVQAFTDTQYF
TGTGCCTGGAGTGTACAAGCGTTCACAGATACGCAGTATTTT
>NA|TRBV6-5|NA|TRBJ1-2
CASRTGGDGGYTF
TGTGCCAGCAGGACGGGGGGCGACGGTGGCTACACCTTC
>NA|TRBV5-1|NA|TRBJ1-4
CASSLVGAGEKLFF
TGCGCCAGCAGCTTGGTGGGGGCAGGGGAAAAACTGTTTTTT
>NA|TRBV9|TRBD1|TRBJ1-1
CASSTGARNTEAFF
TGTGCCAGCAGCACAGGGGCCAGGAACACTGAAGCTTTCTTT
>NA|TRBV14|NA|TRBJ1-5
CASSLRDINQPQHF
TGTGCCAGCAGCCTCCGGGACATTAATCAGCCCCAGCATTTT
>once|TRBV7-6|TRBD1|TRBJ2-2
CASSQVRPGQASPNTGELFF
TGTGCCAGCAGTCAGGTTAGACCGGGACAGGCTAGCCCGAACACCGGGGAGCTGTTTTTT
>NA|TRBV30|TRBD1|TRBJ1-1
CAWSVGQGYTEAFF
TGTGCCTGGAGTGTCGGACAGGGCTACACTGAAGCTTTCTTT
>NA|TRBV7-2|NA|TRBJ2-1
CASSSRRDMYNEQFF
TGTGCCAGCAGCTCCCGCCGGGACATGTACAATGAGCAGTTCTTC
>NA|TRBV6-5|NA|TRBJ1-6
CASSRPGALWSPLHF
TGTGCCAGCAGTCGCCCAGGGGCGTTATGGTCACCCCTCCACTTT
>NA|TRBV29-1|NA|TRBJ1-2
CSVDNKDTNYGYTF
TGCAGCGTTGATAATAAGGACACTAACTATGGCTACACCTTC
>NA|TRBV24-1|TRBD2|TRBJ2-3
CATPGARGLAGGRGVLDTQYF
TGTGCCACTCCAGGGGCCCGAGGACTAGCGGGGGGCCGGGGGGTCTTGGATACGCAGTATTTT
>NA|TRBV3-1/TRBV3-2|NA|TRBJ1-1
CASSQAHRTLGTEAFF
TGTGCCAGCAGCCAAGCCCATCGGACTCTCGGCACTGAAGCTTTCTTT
>NA|TRBV18|NA|TRBJ1-1
CASSPPNRAEAFF
TGTGCCAGCTCACCACCCAACAGGGCTGAAGCTTTCTTT
>NA|TRBV28|NA|TRBJ1-1
CASSLYRRRMNTEAFF
TGTGCCAGCAGTTTATACAGGCGCCGAATGAACACTGAAGCTTTCTTT
>NA|TRBV3-1/TRBV3-2|TRBD2|TRBJ2-7
CASSLPPGLAGSYEQYF
TGTGCCAGCAGTCTCCCACCGGGACTAGCGGGGTCGTACGAGCAGTACTTC
>once|TRBV7-2|TRBD1|TRBJ2-7
CASSWRQGYEQYF
TGTGCCAGCAGCTGGCGACAGGGGTACGAGCAGTACTTC